These 9 T cell receptor beta chains share one sample of origin, sequenced in a study of cytomegalovirus exposure and HLA in healthy donors. Sequencing used immunoSEQ multiplex PCR; TCRdb keeps in-frame clones, though not all of them. The repertoire has about 110,000 clones, approximately 95% of them found once; the top ten carry 0.67%. Sequenced: PBMCs. All receptors come from a woman younger than 35 in good health and CMV-seronegative.

The chain is built from TRBV28 and TRBJ2-1; the match to TRBD1 covers 7 bases. Germline V gene data show CDR1 as MDHEN and CDR2 as SYDVKM. V was pared by 4 bases and J by 3 bases, with 3 bases of the junction left unmatched. This CDR3 comprises 14 residues. CDR3 sequence (DNA): TGTGCCAGCAGTTCAGGACAGGACTACAATGAGCAGTTCTTC. Translated, it gives CASSSGQDYNEQFF.

The chain has TRBV29-1 and TRBJ2-7; 8 positions agree with TRBD1. The length of the CDR3 is 14 residues. V shed 5 bases, J shed 3 bases, and the junction held 9 bases outside the gene matches. CDR1 SQVTM and CDR2 ANQGSEA come from the germline V gene. CDR3 DNA: TGCAGCGTTACACGGACAGGGACAGGCTACGAGCAGTACTTC. This codes for CSVTRTGTGYEQYF.

This chain links TRBV2 with TRBJ2-7; 9 nucleotides agree with TRBD1. Per germline, CDR1 SNHLY and CDR2 FYNNEI. With 5 bases clipped from V and 3 bases from J, the junction kept 5 bases outside the gene matches. This CDR3 has 14 amino acids. CDR3 sequence (DNA): TGTGCCAGCAGTTCGGACAGGGGAAGCTACGAGCAGTACTTC. This encodes CASSSDRGSYEQYF.

The V call is TRBV7-9, the J call TRBJ2-3, with D possibly being TRBD2 (6 bases). The CDR3 length is 15 residues. Germline CDR1 is SEHNR and CDR2 is FQNEAQ (reference sequence). Between the trimmed V and J ends, which lost 3 bases and 0 bases, there was a span of 10 bases. CDR3: CASSLGLLSTDTQYF. The DNA of the CDR3 is TGTGCCAGCAGCTTGGGACTCCTAAGCACAGATACGCAGTATTTT.

J is TRBJ2-7 and V is TRBV7-2, with 9 bases identical to TRBD1. The CDR3 covers 16 residues. V was clipped by 4 bases and J by 3 bases; unmatched bases: 10. The germline V gene encodes CDR1 SGHTA and CDR2 FQGNSA. The CDR3 DNA reads TGTGCCAGCAGCTGGGGACAGGGCTTAAGTGGCTACGAGCAGTACTTC. It codes for CASSWGQGLSGYEQYF.

The V gene is TRBV19, the J gene TRBJ1-1, with 9 bases fitting TRBD1. In germline, CDR1 is LNHDA, CDR2 SQIVND (reference sequence). This CDR3 has 15 residues. V lost 0 bases to trimming and J lost 4 bases; unmatched junction nucleotides: 3. This CDR3 is CASSIDPQGATEAFF. Here the CDR3 DNA reads TGTGCCAGTAGTATAGATCCACAGGGGGCCACTGAAGCTTTCTTT.

This clone was counted a single time. The chain carries TRBV18 and TRBJ2-5, with 9 bases that match TRBD1. Germline V lookup: CDR1 KGHSH, CDR2 LQKENI. The CDR3 contains 15 residues. V lost 4 bases to trimming and J lost 1 base; unmatched junction nucleotides: 4. CDR3 bases: TGTGCCAGCTCACTAGACAGGGGGATCCAAGAGACCCAGTACTTC. Protein sequence: CASSLDRGIQETQYF. Looking up the rest from reference TRBV18 and TRBJ2-5 gives the full variable domain: NAGVMQNPRHLVRRRGQEARLRCSPMKGHSHVYWYRQLPEEGLKFMVYLQKENIIDESGMPKERFSAEFPKEGPSILRIQQVVRGDSAAYFCASSLDRGIQETQYFGPGTRLLVL.

The chain uses TRBV30 and TRBJ2-1; 10 nucleotides match TRBD1. Germline V lookup: CDR1 GTSNPN, CDR2 SVGIG (reference sequence). V trimming: 0 bases; J trimming: 7 bases; junction bases outside the gene matches: 15. The CDR3 loop spans 18 amino acids. CDR3 DNA: TGTGCCTGGAGTGTAGGGTTGGGCTGGGACAGGGGTGGGAATGAGCAGTTCTTC. Translated, it gives CAWSVGLGWDRGGNEQFF.

The chain combines TRBV4-1 with TRBJ1-6; D is unresolved. Germline V gene sequence: CDR1 MGHRA, CDR2 YSYEKL. The germline V and J ends were trimmed by 4 bases and 4 bases, with 8 bases remaining between them. The CDR3 is made up of 14 amino acids. The chain's CDR3 is CASSPAGYNSPLHF. In DNA, the CDR3 is TGCGCCAGCAGCCCGGCGGGGTATAATTCACCCCTCCACTTT.